The text below deals with one T cell receptor (beta chain). The source of the sample is a study of blood T cell repertoires in COVID-19. For the study at large: PBMCs, B-cell-depleted T cells, or T cells were the source of the cDNA or gDNA that made up the material.

As handled by the study authors: Nucleated cell number was recorded as an estimate derived from reference gene primer amplification. Profiling relied on immunoSEQ multiplex PCR, and the TCRdb table lists in-frame clones only, not all of them. V, J and clone size reflect that table, while D and trimming were determined from the DNA. The data show about 76,000 clones, about 88% seen once. CDR3 length equals 15 residues. Trimming removed 6 bases at V and 2 bases at J, with 17 bases between. Germline V gene data show CDR1 as MNHEY and CDR2 as SVGAGI. The TCR sequence derives from a human donor in a cohort sampled during active COVID-19. The chain carries TRBV6-5 and TRBJ2-7, with D possibly matching TRBD1 (5 bases). The sequenced sample consisted of peripheral blood. CDR3 region: CASSRQPATAYEQYF. CDR3 nucleotide sequence: TGTGCCAGCAGCCGACAACCCGCGACAGCCTACGAGCAGTACTTC.